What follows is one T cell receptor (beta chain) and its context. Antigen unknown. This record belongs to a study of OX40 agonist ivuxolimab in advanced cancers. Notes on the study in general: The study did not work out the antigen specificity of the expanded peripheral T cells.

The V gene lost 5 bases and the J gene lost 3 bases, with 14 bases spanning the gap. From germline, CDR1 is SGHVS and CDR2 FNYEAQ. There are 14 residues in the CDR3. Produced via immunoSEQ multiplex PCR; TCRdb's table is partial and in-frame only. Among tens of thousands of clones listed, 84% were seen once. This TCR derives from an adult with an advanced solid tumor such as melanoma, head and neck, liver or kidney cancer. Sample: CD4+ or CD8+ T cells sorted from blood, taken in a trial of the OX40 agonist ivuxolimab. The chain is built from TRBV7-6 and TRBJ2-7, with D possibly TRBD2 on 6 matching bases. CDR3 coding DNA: TGTGCCAGCAGCCAAGCGGGTATTGGCTACGAGCAGTACTTC. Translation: CASSQAGIGYEQYF.